The clone carrying this TCR beta chain turned up a few times. The antigen is undetermined. This entry is derived from a study of cytomegalovirus exposure and HLA in healthy donors. Points from the study as a whole: Data from an earlier analysis indicated that most TCR beta V segments were productive either about 90% or about 30% of the time. Likely technical artifact: a cluster of highly shared sequence variants.

Vbeta (60) and Jbeta (13) primers were used in the PCR. Data came from immunoSEQ multiplex PCR; TCRdb stores just in-frame clones and leaves some out. The data hold under 200,000 clones, with 65% to 80% observed a single time. The CDR3 length is 17 residues. Germline loops: CDR1 MGHRA, CDR2 YSYEKL. Trimming pared 2 bases from V and 7 bases from J, leaving 21 bases between. The sequencing input was PBMCs. The chain couples TRBV4-1 to TRBJ2-1, with D tentatively TRBD2 (7 bases). This receptor was taken from a woman aged 45-65 years in good health and CMV-seropositive. The CDR3 region has the DNA TGCGCCAGCAGCCAACCGCGGGTTGGGGGGGGCAAGAATGAGCAGTTCTTC. Encoded protein: CASSQPRVGGGKNEQFF.